The 13 T cell receptor beta chains listed next were all sequenced from one sample in a study of graft-versus-host responses after intestinal transplantation. Profiling relied on immunoSEQ multiplex PCR, and the TCRdb table lists in-frame clones only, not all of them. The sample carries several thousand clones, roughly 80% recorded once. Researchers processed graft tissue to release intraepithelial and lamina propria lymphocytes. The sample in question was ileum tissue, obtained less than 230 days after intestinal transplant. The receptor set was obtained from a human patient who received an intestinal transplant, so some T cells may come from the graft donor.

By sample share, this clone is medium-sized. The chain couples TRBV13 to TRBJ2-7, with 11 bases aligning to TRBD2. The length of the CDR3 is 14 residues. CDR1 and CDR2 (germline): PRHDT, FYEKMQ (reference sequence). J lost 6 bases, V lost 5 bases, and 6 bases had no gene match. CDR3 DNA sequence: TGTGCCAGCAGCCCGGGACTAGCGGAGCCCGAGCAGTACTTC. This encodes CASSPGLAEPEQYF.

The genes are TRBV9 and TRBJ2-3, with 9 bases matching TRBD1. The V segment lost 4 bases and the J segment 4 bases; nucleotides outside the gene matches: 13. Germline CDR1 SGDLS, CDR2 YYNGEE. The CDR3 consists of 17 residues. CDR3 bases: TGTGCCAGCAGCCTTACGGACCTGGGACAGGGCCCAGATACGCAGTATTTT. Translated, it gives CASSLTDLGQGPDTQYF.

J is TRBJ2-5 and V is TRBV28, with a weak D call TRBD2 (6 bases). With 6 bases removed from V and 5 bases from J, the gap between germline ends came to 19 bases. Germline V gives CDR1 MDHEN, CDR2 SYDVKM. The CDR3 spans 15 residues. DNA for the CDR3: TGTGCCAGCAGCCAGGATACTAGCCGATGGGAGACCCAGTACTTC. Translated, it gives CASSQDTSRWETQYF.

This clone was seen just once. The V and J genes are TRBV19 and TRBJ1-1; TRBD1 matches 8 bases. Unmatched junction bases numbered 4, after V lost 5 bases and J lost 5 bases. Per the germline V gene, CDR1 is LNHDA and CDR2 is SQIVND (reference sequence). The CDR3 extends over 13 amino acids. In DNA, the CDR3 is TGTGCCAGTAGTTGGACAGGGTGGACTGAAGCTTTCTTT. Translation gives CASSWTGWTEAFF.

The chain joins TRBV7-2 to TRBJ2-7; 7 bases align to TRBD1. V lost 5 bases to trimming and J lost 4 bases; unmatched junction nucleotides: 8. Germline V gives CDR1 SGHTA, CDR2 FQGNSA. This CDR3 spans 14 amino acids. This CDR3 reads CASSHTTGWYEQYF. CDR3 nucleotide sequence: TGTGCCAGCAGCCATACGACAGGGTGGTACGAGCAGTACTTC.

The gene calls are TRBV4-2 and TRBJ1-5; maybe TRBD1 (5 bases). Germline lookup yields CDR1 LGHNA and CDR2 YNFKEQ. Trimming stripped 1 base from V and 7 bases from J, with 8 bases between. There are 13 residues in the CDR3. The CDR3, as DNA: TGTGCCAGCAGCCAAGGAAGGGGACAGCCCCAGCATTTT. It specifies CASSQGRGQPQHF.

The chain combines TRBV6-4 with TRBJ2-3; 9 positions agree with TRBD1. The CDR3 loop spans 14 amino acids. V lost 2 bases to trimming and J lost 4 bases; unmatched junction nucleotides: 1. CDR1 is MRHNA and CDR2 is SNTAGT in the germline V gene. CDR3 sequence reads: CASSDTGGADTQYF. The CDR3 bases are TGTGCCAGCAGTGACACAGGGGGCGCAGATACGCAGTATTTT.

The chain is built from TRBV19 and TRBJ1-2; D not certain. The CDR3 has 14 residues. Germline V gene sequence: CDR1 LNHDA, CDR2 SQIVND (reference sequence). Trimming left V 5 bases short and J 4 bases short, with 14 bases between. CDR3 residues: CASSVSPRLYGYTF. The CDR3 nucleotides read TGTGCCAGTAGTGTGTCACCACGACTCTATGGCTACACCTTC.

The J gene is TRBJ2-7, the V gene TRBV2, with 10 bases identical to TRBD1. V lost 3 bases and J lost 9; bases outside the gene matches: 5. The CDR3 is 13 amino acids. CDR1 SNHLY and CDR2 FYNNEI come from the germline V gene. CDR3 bases: TGTGCCAGCAGTGAGGGACAGGGGACGGTGCAGTACTTC. This translates into CASSEGQGTVQYF.

The sample holds one count of this clone. CDR3: CASSSRLAGGPYTQYF. The CDR3, as DNA: TGTGCCAGCAGCTCCCGACTAGCGGGGGGGCCGTATACGCAGTATTTT. The gene calls are TRBV7-2 and TRBJ2-3; 14 nucleotides line up with TRBD2. Trimming took 4 bases from V and 7 from J; bases not matched to a gene: 7. Germline assignment: CDR1 SGHTA and CDR2 FQGNSA. This CDR3 region has 16 residues. The full variable domain, with the rest looked up from reference TRBV7-2 and TRBJ2-3, is GAGVSQSPSNKVTEKGKDVELRCDPISGHTALYWYRQSLGQGLEFLIYFQGNSAPDKSGLPSDRFSAERTGGSVSTLTIQRTQQEDSAVYLCASSSRLAGGPYTQYFGPGTRLTVL.

This clone showed up just once. This chain connects TRBV5-6 to TRBJ1-2; a weak D match, TRBD1 (5 bases). The V end lost 5 bases, the J end lost 6 bases, and 23 bases lay between the germline ends. This CDR3 has 16 residues. From germline, CDR1 is SGHDT and CDR2 YYEEEE. The CDR3 spells CASSSDSLSPPDGYTF. For the CDR3, the DNA is TGTGCCAGCAGTTCCGACAGCCTTTCACCCCCTGATGGCTACACCTTC.

The genes are TRBV20-1 and TRBJ1-1; no clear D. Germline V gene lookup returns CDR1 DFQATT and CDR2 SNEGSKA (reference sequence). The V and J ends lost 6 bases and 5 bases respectively, with 10 bases between them. The CDR3 length is 11 residues. CDR3 amino acids: CSASPGTEAFF. CDR3 DNA: TGCAGTGCCTCACCCGGTACTGAAGCTTTCTTT.

The chain joins TRBV1 to TRBJ2-5; the table calls TRBD2, which could not be checked here. TRBV1 is a known pseudogene. The CDR3 covers 15 residues. DNA for the CDR3: TGCACCAGCAGCCTATATGGGGGAGGTCGGGAGACCCAGTACTTC. Its translation is CTSSLYGGGRETQYF.